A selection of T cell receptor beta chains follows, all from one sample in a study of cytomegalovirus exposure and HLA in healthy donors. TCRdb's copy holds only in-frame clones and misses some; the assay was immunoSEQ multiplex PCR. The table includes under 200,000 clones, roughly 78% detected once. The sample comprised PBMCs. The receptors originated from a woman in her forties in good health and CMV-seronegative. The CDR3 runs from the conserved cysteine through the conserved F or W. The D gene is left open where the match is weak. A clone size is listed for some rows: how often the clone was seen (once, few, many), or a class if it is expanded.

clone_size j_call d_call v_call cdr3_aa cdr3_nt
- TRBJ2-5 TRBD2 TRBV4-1 CASSQEGLAQTQYF TGCGCCAGCAGCCAAGAGGGACTAGCGCAAACCCAGTACTTC
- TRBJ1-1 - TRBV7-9 CASSFRRTEPNTEAFF TGTGCCAGCAGCTTCCGACGGACAGAGCCAAACACTGAAGCTTTCTTT
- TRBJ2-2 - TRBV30 CAWSSTGKFGGELFF TGTGCCTGGAGTTCCACGGGTAAATTTGGCGGGGAGCTGTTTTTT
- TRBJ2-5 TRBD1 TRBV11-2 CASSAGQAYQETQYF TGTGCCAGCAGCGCCGGACAGGCGTACCAAGAGACCCAGTACTTC
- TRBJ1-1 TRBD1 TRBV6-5 CASSPRDRTNTEAFF TGTGCCAGCAGTCCTCGGGACAGGACGAACACTGAAGCTTTCTTT
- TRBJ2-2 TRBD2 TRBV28 CATAGLARMGELFF TGTGCCACTGCGGGACTAGCGAGAATGGGGGAGCTGTTTTTT
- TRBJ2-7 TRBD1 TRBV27 CASSRGQPYEQYF TGTGCCAGCAGTCGGGGACAGCCCTACGAGCAGTACTTC
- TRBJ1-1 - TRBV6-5 CASSHFERNTEAFF TGTGCCAGCAGCCACTTCGAGAGAAACACTGAAGCTTTCTTT
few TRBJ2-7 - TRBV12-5 CASGYDTLREQYF TGTGCTAGTGGTTACGACACGCTCCGCGAGCAGTACTTC
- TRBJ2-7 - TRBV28 CASSGGREQYF TGTGCCAGCAGCGGGGGTCGGGAGCAGTACTTC
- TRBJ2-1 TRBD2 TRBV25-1 CASSEYLAGGLNEQFF TGTGCCAGCAGTGAATATCTTGCGGGAGGACTCAATGAGCAGTTCTTC
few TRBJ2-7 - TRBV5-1 CASSLALRNSYEQYF TGCGCCAGCAGCTTGGCCCTGCGGAACTCCTACGAGCAGTACTTC
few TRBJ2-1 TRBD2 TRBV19 CASTDGTREFYNEQFF TGTGCCAGTACCGATGGGACTAGGGAGTTTTACAATGAGCAGTTCTTC
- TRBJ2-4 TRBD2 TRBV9 CASSLRAGEVDIQYF TGTGCCAGCAGCCTCCGAGCGGGAGAGGTGGACATTCAGTACTTC
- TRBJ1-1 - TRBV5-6 CASSSPVGVGGYRGTEAFF TGTGCCAGCAGCTCCCCCGTCGGGGTCGGGGGGTATCGAGGCACTGAAGCTTTCTTT
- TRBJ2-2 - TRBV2 CASRGAGGTGELFF TGTGCCAGCCGTGGGGCAGGGGGGACCGGGGAGCTGTTTTTT
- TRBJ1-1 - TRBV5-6 CASSFRGEAFF TGTGCCAGCAGCTTTCGGGGTGAAGCTTTCTTT
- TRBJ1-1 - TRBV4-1 CASSQLDGVNTEAFF TGCGCCAGCAGCCAGCTTGACGGGGTTAACACTGAAGCTTTCTTT
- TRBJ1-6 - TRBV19 CASSISGRQYNSPLHF TGTGCCAGTAGTATATCAGGCCGCCAGTATAATTCACCCCTCCACTTT
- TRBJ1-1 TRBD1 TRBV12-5 CASGLDAWDSWNTEAFF TGTGCTAGTGGTTTGGACGCCTGGGACAGTTGGAACACTGAAGCTTTCTTT
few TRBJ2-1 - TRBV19 CASRPRGGNEQFF TGTGCCAGTAGGCCCAGGGGCGGCAATGAGCAGTTCTTC
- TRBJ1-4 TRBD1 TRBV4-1 CASSQDPRNRGHEKLFF TGCGCCAGCAGCCAAGATCCTCGTAACAGGGGGCATGAAAAACTGTTTTTT
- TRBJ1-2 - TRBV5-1 CASSQQGNGYTF TGCGCCAGCAGCCAGCAGGGGAATGGCTACACCTTC
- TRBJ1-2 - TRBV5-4 CASSAREGYTF TGTGCCAGCAGCGCCCGGGAGGGCTACACCTTC
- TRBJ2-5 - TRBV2 CASSEAVTQYF TGTGCCAGCAGTGAGGCCGTTACCCAGTACTTC
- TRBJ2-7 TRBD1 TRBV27 CASSLGLGDSAYEQYF TGTGCCAGCAGTTTGGGGTTAGGGGACAGTGCCTACGAGCAGTACTTC
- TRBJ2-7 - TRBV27 CASSFRGSTYEQYF TGTGCCAGCAGTTTTAGGGGCAGTACCTACGAGCAGTACTTC
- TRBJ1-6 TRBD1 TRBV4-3 CASSQVIGDRVSPLHF TGCGCCAGCAGCCAAGTGATTGGCGACAGGGTTTCACCCCTCCACTTT
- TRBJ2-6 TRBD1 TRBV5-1 CASSTGVAGANVLTF TGCGCCAGCAGCACAGGGGTAGCTGGGGCCAACGTCCTGACTTTC
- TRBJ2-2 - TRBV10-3 CAISESETVGGELFF TGTGCCATCAGTGAGTCGGAGACAGTCGGCGGGGAGCTGTTTTTT
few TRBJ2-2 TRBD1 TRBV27 CASSPTPGQTTGELFF TGTGCCAGCAGTCCGACCCCGGGACAGACCACCGGGGAGCTGTTTTTT
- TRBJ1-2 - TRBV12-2 CASRLGMGGKEGYTF TGTGCAAGTCGCTTAGGTATGGGAGGAAAGGAGGGCTACACCTTC
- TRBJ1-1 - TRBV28 CASTLVGGTEAFF TGTGCCAGCACCCTCGTGGGGGGCACTGAAGCTTTCTTT
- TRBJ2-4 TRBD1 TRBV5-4 CASSPWTGLAKNIQYF TGTGCCAGCAGCCCCTGGACAGGACTAGCCAAAAACATTCAGTACTTC
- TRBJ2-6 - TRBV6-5 CASIGPGANVLTF TGTGCCAGCATTGGGCCTGGGGCCAACGTCCTGACTTTC
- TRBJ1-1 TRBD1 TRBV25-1 CASSELAGQGSAEAFF TGTGCCAGCAGTGAATTAGCAGGACAGGGGTCTGCTGAAGCTTTCTTT